This note documents a single T cell receptor (beta chain) sequence. For TCRbeta, the library was prepared with unique molecular identifiers. One entry per CDR3 protein, called by TCRdb with MiXCR from the PCR reads. The table records approximately 210,000 distinct CDR3 sequences, around a sixth of them present only once. This sample is drawn from a study of T-cell reconstitution after alpha-beta-depleted transplantation in children. CDR3 length equals 14 residues. Germline V gives CDR1 SGHDT, CDR2 YYEEEE. V was clipped by 2 bases and J by 1 base, with 7 bases between them. This specimen was PBMCs, mostly from graft donor cells, taken 360 days after TCRalphabeta/CD19-depleted stem cell transplant. This sequence joins TRBV5-6 and TRBJ2-4; D call uncertain. This TCR was recovered from a male patient aged 2-9 years who had a stem cell transplant for acute lymphoblastic leukemia, so the T cells may come from the graft donor. Here the CDR3 reads CASSFLGAKNIQYF. The CDR3 DNA reads as TGTGCCAGCAGCTTTTTAGGGGCCAAAAACATTCAGTACTTC.